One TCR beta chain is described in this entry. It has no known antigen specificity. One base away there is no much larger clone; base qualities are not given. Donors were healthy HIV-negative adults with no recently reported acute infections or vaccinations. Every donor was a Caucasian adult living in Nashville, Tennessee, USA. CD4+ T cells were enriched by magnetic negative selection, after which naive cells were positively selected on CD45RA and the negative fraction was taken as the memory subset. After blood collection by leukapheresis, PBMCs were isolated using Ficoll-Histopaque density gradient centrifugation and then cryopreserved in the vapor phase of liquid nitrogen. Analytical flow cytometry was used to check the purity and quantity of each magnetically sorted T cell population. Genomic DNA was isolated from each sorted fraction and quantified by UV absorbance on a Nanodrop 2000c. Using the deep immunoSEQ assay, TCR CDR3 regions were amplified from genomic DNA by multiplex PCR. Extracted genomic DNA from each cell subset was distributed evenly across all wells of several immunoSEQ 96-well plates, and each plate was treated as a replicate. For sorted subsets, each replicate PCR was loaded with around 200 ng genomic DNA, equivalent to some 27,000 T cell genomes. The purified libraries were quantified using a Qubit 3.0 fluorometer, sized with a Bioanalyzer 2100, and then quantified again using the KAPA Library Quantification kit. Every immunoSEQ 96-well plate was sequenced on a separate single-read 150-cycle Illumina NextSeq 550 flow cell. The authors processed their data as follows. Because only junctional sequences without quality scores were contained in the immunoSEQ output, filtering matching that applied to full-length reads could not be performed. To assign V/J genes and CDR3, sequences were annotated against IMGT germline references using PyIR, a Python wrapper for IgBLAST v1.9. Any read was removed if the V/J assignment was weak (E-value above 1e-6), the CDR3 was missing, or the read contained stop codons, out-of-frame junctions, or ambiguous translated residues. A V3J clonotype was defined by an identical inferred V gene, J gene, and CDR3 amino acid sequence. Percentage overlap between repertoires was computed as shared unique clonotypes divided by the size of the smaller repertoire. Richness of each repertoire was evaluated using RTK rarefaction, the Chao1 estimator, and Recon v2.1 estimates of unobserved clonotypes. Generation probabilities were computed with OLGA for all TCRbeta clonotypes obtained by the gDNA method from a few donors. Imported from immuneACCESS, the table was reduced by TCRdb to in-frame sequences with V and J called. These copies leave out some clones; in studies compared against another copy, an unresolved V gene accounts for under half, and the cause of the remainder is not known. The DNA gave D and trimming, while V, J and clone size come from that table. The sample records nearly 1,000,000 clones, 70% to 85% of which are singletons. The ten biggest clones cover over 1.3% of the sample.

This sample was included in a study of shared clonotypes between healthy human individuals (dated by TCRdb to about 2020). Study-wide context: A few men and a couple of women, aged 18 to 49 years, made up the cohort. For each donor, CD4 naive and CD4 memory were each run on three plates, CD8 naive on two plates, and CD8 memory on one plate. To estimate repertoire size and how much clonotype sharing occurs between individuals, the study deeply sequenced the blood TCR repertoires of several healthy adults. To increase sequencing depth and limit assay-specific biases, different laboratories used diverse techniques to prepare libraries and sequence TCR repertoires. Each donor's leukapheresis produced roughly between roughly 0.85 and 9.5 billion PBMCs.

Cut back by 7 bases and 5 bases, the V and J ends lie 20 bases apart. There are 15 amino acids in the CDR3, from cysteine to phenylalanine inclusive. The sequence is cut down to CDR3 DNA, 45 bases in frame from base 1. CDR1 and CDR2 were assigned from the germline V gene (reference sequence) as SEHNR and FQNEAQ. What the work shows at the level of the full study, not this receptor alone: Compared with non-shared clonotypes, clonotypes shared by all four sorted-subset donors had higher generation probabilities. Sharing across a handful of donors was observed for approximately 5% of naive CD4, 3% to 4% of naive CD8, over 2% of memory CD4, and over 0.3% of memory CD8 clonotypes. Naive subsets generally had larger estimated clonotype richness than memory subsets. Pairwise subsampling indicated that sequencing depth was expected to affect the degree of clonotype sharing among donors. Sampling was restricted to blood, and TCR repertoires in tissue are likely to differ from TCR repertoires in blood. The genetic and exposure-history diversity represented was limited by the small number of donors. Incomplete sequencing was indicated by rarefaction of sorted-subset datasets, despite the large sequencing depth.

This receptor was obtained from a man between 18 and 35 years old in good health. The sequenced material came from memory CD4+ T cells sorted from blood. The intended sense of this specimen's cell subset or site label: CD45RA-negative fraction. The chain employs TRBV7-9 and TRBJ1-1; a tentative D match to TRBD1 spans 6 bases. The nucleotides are TGTGCCAGCAACAAACCTAGGGGGGGTATTACTGAAGCTTTCTTT. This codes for CASNKPRGGITEAFF.